These 10 T cell receptor beta chains originate from one sample sequenced in a study of post-analysis software for immune sequencing data. Study-level findings and limits: With TRBV5-6, TRBV5-1 and TRBV20-1 included, about five TRBV segments were more frequent in patients than in controls.

These receptors' antigens are unknown. Researchers reported that TCR beta cDNA libraries carried unique molecular identifiers. TCRdb itself ran the PCR reads through MiXCR, one entry per CDR3 protein. The repertoire holds more than 450,000 distinct CDR3 sequences, roughly two fifths seen once, with around 1.7% in the top ten. The source material was blood. Receptors were obtained from a girl aged 5-17 years with multiple sclerosis.

The chain recombines TRBV12-3 or TRBV12-4 with TRBJ1-5; unclear D gene. This CDR3 has 12 residues. The germline V and J ends were trimmed by 8 bases and 7 bases, with 12 bases remaining between them. The CDR3: CASGRRGQPQHF. The CDR3 DNA is TGTGCCAGCGGGCGTAGAGGACAGCCCCAGCATTTT.

This chain links TRBV2 with TRBJ2-1; TRBD2 matches 7 bases. Germline CDR1 is SNHLY and CDR2 is FYNNEI. Trimming took 1 base from V and 5 from J; bases not matched to a gene: 5. The length of the CDR3 is 15 residues. CDR3 DNA sequence: TGTGCCAGCAGTGAAGTGGCGGGAGAAGACAATGAGCAGTTCTTC. This translates into CASSEVAGEDNEQFF. Complete variable domain (other parts from reference TRBV2 and TRBJ2-1): EPEVTQTPSHQVTQMGQEVILRCVPISNHLYFYWYRQILGQKVEFLVSFYNNEISEKSEIFDDQFSVERPDGSNFTLKIRSTKLEDSAMYFCASSEVAGEDNEQFFGPGTRLTVL.

The chain couples TRBV12-3 or TRBV12-4 to TRBJ2-1, with 10 bases that match TRBD2. The ends lost 2 bases at V and 8 bases at J; junction bases unmatched: 3. This CDR3 spans 14 amino acids. The CDR3 sequence: CASSLRLAGDEQFF. CDR3 nucleotides: TGTGCCAGCAGTTTAAGGCTAGCGGGGGATGAGCAGTTCTTC.

The chain couples TRBV12-3 or TRBV12-4 to TRBJ1-2; D gene unclear. The CDR3 length is 13 residues. The V end lost 6 bases, the J end lost 4 bases, and 12 bases lay between the germline ends. CDR3 nucleotides: TGTGCCAGCAGCTCAGGCGCGGGCTATGGCTACACCTTC. The encoded protein is CASSSGAGYGYTF.

The chain combines TRBV14 with TRBJ2-1; D is ambiguous. This CDR3 has 15 residues. Between the trimmed V and J ends, which lost 3 bases and 3 bases, there was a span of 12 bases. From germline, CDR1 is SGHDN and CDR2 FVKESK. CDR3 amino acids: CASSQAPSLYNEQFF. The DNA of the CDR3 is TGTGCCAGCAGCCAGGCCCCCAGTCTCTACAATGAGCAGTTCTTC.

The sample holds a few counts of this clonotype. The rearrangement links TRBV20-1 to TRBJ2-5; D may match TRBD1 or TRBD2 (5 bases each). Germline CDR1 and CDR2: DFQATT and SNEGSKA (reference sequence). The V end was cut by 2 bases, the J end by 4 bases, with 14 bases between. The CDR3 covers 14 residues. The CDR3 region is CSARYRLRGETQYF. The DNA of the CDR3 is TGCAGTGCTAGATACAGATTGAGGGGAGAGACCCAGTACTTC.

This clonotype occurred once. This could be a read error, since a much larger clone is one nucleotide away. The CDR3 nucleotides are TGTGCCAGCAGTTTAATCCGCTACGAGCAGTACTTC. It encodes CASSLIRYEQYF. This chain connects TRBV12-3 or TRBV12-4 to TRBJ2-7; D remains ambiguous. V was trimmed by 2 bases and J by 3 bases, leaving 5 bases between them. The CDR3 loop spans 12 amino acids.

The V call is TRBV7-9, the J call TRBJ2-4, with 10 bases matching TRBD2. The J call is in doubt because the DNA end fits TRBJ2-7 better. The length of the CDR3 is 15 residues. Germline CDR1 and CDR2: SEHNR and FQNEAQ (reference sequence). CDR3 nucleotide sequence: TGTGCCAGCAGCTTCCTAGCGGGAGAACGGGACGAGCAGTACTTC. It specifies CASSFLAGERDEQYF.

This chain uses TRBV4-2 with TRBJ2-7, with 7 positions matching TRBD1. Germline assignment: CDR1 LGHNA and CDR2 YNFKEQ. V was clipped by 2 bases and J by 3 bases; unmatched bases: 7. The CDR3 runs to 15 residues. Written as DNA, the CDR3 is TGTGCCAGCAGCCAACTGACAGGGACACTCTACGAGCAGTACTTC. Translated: CASSQLTGTLYEQYF.

The chain combines TRBV6-1 with TRBJ2-7; D possibly corresponds to TRBD2 (6 bases). CDR1 and CDR2 from the germline V gene are MNHNS and SASEGT. CDR3 length equals 15 residues. V lost 0 bases and J 7 bases, leaving 16 bases between the germline ends. The CDR3 sequence is CASSEARGLYNEQYF. In DNA form, the CDR3 reads TGTGCCAGCAGTGAAGCGCGAGGACTATACAATGAGCAGTACTTC.